Below, 15 T cell receptor beta chains from the same sample are listed, as sequenced in a study of shared clonotypes between healthy human individuals. The protocol was immunoSEQ multiplex PCR, while the TCRdb copy is restricted to in-frame clones and leaves out a portion. The data show some 2.1 million clones, roughly 94% seen once. Sequences were obtained from naive CD4+ T cells sorted from blood. The sample's subset: CD45RA+ positively selected. The source is a man aged 18-30 years in good health.

V usage is TRBV9 and J usage is TRBJ2-5; maybe TRBD2 (6 bases). The V gene's germline CDR1 is SGDLS and CDR2 YYNGEE. The CDR3 sequence is 13 residues long. Trimming pared 3 bases from V and 5 bases from J, leaving 11 bases between. The chain's CDR3 is CASSGREGETQYF. CDR3 DNA sequence: TGTGCCAGCAGCGGGAGGGAAGGGGAGACCCAGTACTTC.

The chain combines TRBV4-3 with TRBJ2-7; tentative D call: TRBD1 (6 bases). Germline-derived CDR1 and CDR2 are LGHNA and YSLEER. This CDR3 spans 16 amino acids. The V end lost 1 base, the J end lost 3 bases, and 16 bases lay between the germline ends. CDR3 region: CASSQGGRTGIYEQYF. DNA of the CDR3: TGCGCCAGCAGCCAAGGGGGGAGAACAGGGATCTACGAGCAGTACTTC.

The V and J genes are TRBV5-8 and TRBJ2-1; 7 bases fit TRBD2. This CDR3 has 14 amino acids. Looked up from germline, CDR1 is SGHTS and CDR2 is YDEGEE. The V segment lost 2 bases and the J segment 7 bases; nucleotides outside the gene matches: 6. For the CDR3, the DNA is TGTGCCAGCAGCTTTCTGACTAGCTGGAATGAGCAGTTCTTC. It specifies CASSFLTSWNEQFF.

The chain couples TRBV6-6 to TRBJ1-4; TRBD1 is a possible D gene (6 bases). The germline V and J ends were trimmed by 7 bases and 7 bases, with 19 bases remaining between them. Germline-derived CDR1 and CDR2 are MNHNY and SVGAGI (reference sequence). This CDR3 spans 15 amino acids. The CDR3 DNA is TGTGCCAGCAACCAGGCCGGGACAAATCGTGAAAAACTGTTTTTT. It codes for CASNQAGTNREKLFF.

The chain couples TRBV6-5 to TRBJ2-1; 7 bases fit TRBD1. This CDR3 region has 13 residues. J lost 3 bases, V lost 9 bases, and 5 bases had no gene match. Germline V gene lookup returns CDR1 MNHEY and CDR2 SVGAGI. CDR3 nucleotide sequence: TGTGCCAGATATACAGGGGACTACAATGAGCAGTTCTTC. It encodes CARYTGDYNEQFF.

The chain recombines TRBV6-6 with TRBJ1-5; TRBD1 is a possible D gene (6 bases). V was cut by 7 bases and J by 0 bases, with 16 bases left in between. Germline-derived CDR1 and CDR2 are MNHNY and SVGAGI (reference sequence). The CDR3 covers 16 residues. CDR3 nucleotides: TGTGCCAGCACCAGTGGACAGACCCTTAGCAATCAGCCCCAGCATTTT. It codes for CASTSGQTLSNQPQHF.

This chain joins TRBV10-1 and TRBJ2-2; TRBD2 aligns across 11 bases. This CDR3 comprises 16 residues. After removal of 2 bases from V and 5 bases from J, the junction contained 4 bases not matched to a gene. Per germline, CDR1 WNHNN and CDR2 SYGVQD (reference sequence). As DNA, the CDR3 is TGCGCCAGCAGTGAGGGTCTAGCGGGAGGAACCGGGGAGCTGTTTTTT. It yields the protein CASSEGLAGGTGELFF.

The chain joins TRBV6-6 to TRBJ2-2, with D possibly TRBD2 on 5 matching bases. CDR3 size: 16 residues. V shed 4 bases and J shed 3 bases, with 15 bases lying between them. Per germline, CDR1 MNHNY and CDR2 SVGAGI (reference sequence). The CDR3: CASSSRLKRDTGELFF. The CDR3 bases are TGTGCCAGCAGTTCCCGACTAAAACGAGACACCGGGGAGCTGTTTTTT.

The chain combines TRBV19 with TRBJ1-2; 8 bases fit TRBD1. This CDR3 contains 16 residues. Germline CDR1 reads LNHDA; CDR2 reads SQIVND (reference sequence). V lost 2 bases, J lost 2 bases, and 7 bases stayed unmatched. In nucleotides, the CDR3 is TGTGCCAGTAGTATACAGTGGGGACAGGACAACTATGGCTACACCTTC. Translating it yields CASSIQWGQDNYGYTF. The complete variable domain, with remaining parts taken from reference TRBV19 and TRBJ1-2, reads DGGITQSPKYLFRKEGQNVTLSCEQNLNHDAMYWYRQDPGQGLRLIYYSQIVNDFQKGDIAEGYSVSREKKESFPLTVTSAQKNPTAFYLCASSIQWGQDNYGYTFGSGTRLTVV.

V and J are TRBV9 and TRBJ1-2; D is uncertain. The CDR3 sequence is 14 residues long. Germline V gene sequence: CDR1 SGDLS, CDR2 YYNGEE. V was trimmed by 4 bases and J by 10 bases, leaving 20 bases between them. CDR3 in DNA: TGTGCCAGCAGCCCCACGGGGTTCGCCCGATTCTACACCTTC. This sequence encodes CASSPTGFARFYTF.

The chain couples TRBV30 to TRBJ2-5; D might be TRBD2 (6 bases). The V and J ends lost 4 bases and 4 bases respectively, with 16 bases between them. CDR3 length: 14 residues. Germline CDR1 and CDR2: GTSNPN and SVGIG (reference sequence). CDR3 in amino acids: CAWNKIGGGETQYF. CDR3 DNA: TGTGCCTGGAATAAGATCGGGGGTGGAGAGACCCAGTACTTC.

The chain has TRBV7-2 and TRBJ1-6, with D possibly matching TRBD1 (6 bases). Germline CDR1 reads SGHTA; CDR2 reads FQGNSA. This CDR3 has 18 amino acids. V was clipped by 5 bases and J by 7 bases, with 24 bases between them. CDR3 loop: CASSLSKGGGDRNSPLHF. CDR3 nucleotide sequence: TGTGCCAGCAGCCTATCTAAGGGGGGCGGGGATCGGAATTCACCCCTCCACTTT.

The rearrangement uses TRBV10-3 and TRBJ1-1; D is undetermined. V dropped 4 bases and J dropped 4 bases, with 13 bases sitting between them. The length of the CDR3 is 14 residues. Germline V lookup: CDR1 ENHRY, CDR2 SYGVKD. CDR3 in DNA: TGTGCCATCAGTGGACAACTAGCGGGCACTGAAGCTTTCTTT. Translated: CAISGQLAGTEAFF.

The rearrangement links TRBV21-1 to TRBJ2-2; TRBD2 was called by the table and not checked on the DNA. TRBV21-1 is a pseudogene locus. The CDR3 spans 15 residues. CDR3 amino acids: CASSKRSLNTGELFF. CDR3 DNA: TGTGCCAGCAGCAAGAGGAGTTTGAACACCGGGGAGCTGTTTTTT.

For the CDR3, the DNA is TGTGCCAGCAGTTTCCAAGACAGGGGGTCAGATACGCAGTATTTT. It yields the protein CASSFQDRGSDTQYF. J is TRBJ2-3 and V is TRBV6-5, with 9 bases that match TRBD1. After removal of 4 bases from V and 4 bases from J, the junction contained 6 bases not matched to a gene. Germline V CDR1 and CDR2: MNHEY, SVGAGI. CDR3 length equals 15 residues.